The T cell receptor (beta chain) under discussion was sequenced for a study of shared clonotypes between healthy human individuals. General study findings and limits: Clonotypes that were shared across a handful of donors made up roughly 5% of naive CD4 clonotypes.

A few counts support this clone. Its antigen is not identified. TCRdb's table, derived via immunoSEQ multiplex PCR, lists solely in-frame clones and lacks some. The table shows about 320,000 clones, with roughly 84% occurring only once. The germline CDR1 and CDR2 sequences are LNHDA and SQIVND (reference sequence). Losses at the gene ends were 8 bases for V and 6 bases for J; bases not matched to a gene: 5. The CDR3 contains 13 residues. The J gene is TRBJ1-5, the V gene TRBV19; 9 bases are a match to TRBD1. The sequence derives from a man younger than 35 in good health. The specimen sequenced was memory CD8+ T cells sorted from blood. The subset is: CD45RO+ cells pooled with CCR7-negative TemRA cells. CDR3 sequence: CASWGQGTQPQHF. CDR3 coding DNA: TGTGCCAGTTGGGGACAGGGTACTCAGCCCCAGCATTTT.